Listed below are T cell receptor beta chains from one sample, sequenced in a study of a mutant IDH1 vaccine in newly diagnosed glioma. The table came from immunoSEQ multiplex PCR; TCRdb's copy has only in-frame clones and leaves some out. The sample has tens of thousands of clones, roughly 85% seen once. Antigens for these TCRs are unknown. Sequencing used PBMCs, obtained from a glioma patient whose treatment included an IDH1 peptide vaccine. All receptors derive from a man aged 30-40 years with glioma. Some clones in this sample may be carry-over from other donors' samples. The conserved cysteine and the conserved F or W are not part of the CDR3 here. Size is omitted from some rows. Given values are once, few, many or a class for expanded clones.

clone_size	v_call	cdr3_aa
.	TRBV7-2	ASSLVAGTYEQY
few	TRBV29-1	SVEGLGTEAF
.	TRBV7-2	ASSLASGVGDTQY
.	TRBV19	ASSPSGRSTDTQY
.	TRBV6-5	ASSNVRTDTQY
.	TRBV7-2	ASSPLAGGIDTQY
.	TRBV6-5	ASSYSVGSEQY
once	TRBV5-6	ASSLGGALKETQY
.	TRBV9	ASSEETDSRVPLH
.	TRBV25-1	ASSDPGQDRSYEQY
.	TRBV7-8	ASSLSGNSNQPQH
.	TRBV9	ASSVNGRTLGQF
few	TRBV28	ASSSGTGGTRQPQH
.	TRBV4-3	ASSQVTGTGYEQY
.	TRBV19	ASSGRSGANVLT
.	TRBV6-5	AATREGGEQF
.	TRBV21-1	ASSKGGFYEQY
.	TRBV7-6	ASSPRLAGGVIQETQY
.	TRBV10-3	AISPTGFDEQY
few	TRBV28	ASSLWNFGRVSSYEQY
.	TRBV4-3	ASSQDGADEDTQY
.	TRBV7-8	ASSLADTQY
once	TRBV5-1	ASSITGVQETQY
few	TRBV10-2	ASSETSRETQY
.	TRBV6-5	ASSYSTSGSGELF
.	TRBV19	ATRDRLNEKLF
.	TRBV15	ATSYGTTEQF
.	TRBV2	ASSPQETQY
.	TRBV15	ATSLTRGYEQY
.	TRBV11-2	ASSDGQLRSTDTQY
.	TRBV5-5	ASRRTSGETQY